Listed here is a single TCR beta chain. Original analysis: Estimates of nucleated cell counts were drawn from the amplification of reference gene primers. Measured with immunoSEQ multiplex PCR; TCRdb has only the in-frame clones, and not every one. V, J and clone size are taken as reported in that table, and D and trimming were inferred from the DNA itself. The sample records 200,000 to 300,000 clones, 85% to 90% being singletons. The data belong to a study of blood T cell repertoires in COVID-19. Study-wide context: Acute and convalescent COVID-19 samples came from the United States, Italy and Spain. Sample material is recorded as cDNA or gDNA derived from T cells, B-cell-depleted T cells, or PBMCs.

Seattle's cohort entered during active infection and was followed longitudinally. Losses at the gene ends were 1 base for V and 0 bases for J; bases not matched to a gene: 3. CDR3 length: 16 residues. Germline lookup yields CDR1 SGDLS and CDR2 YYNGEE. The sequenced sample consisted of peripheral blood. The TCR comes from a woman in her fifties or sixties with COVID-19, enrolled during active disease. The chain has TRBV9 and TRBJ2-3; 9 bases align to TRBD2. CDR3 residues: CASSVSGRLSTDTQYF. Here the CDR3 DNA reads TGTGCCAGCAGCGTAAGCGGGAGGCTCAGCACAGATACGCAGTATTTT.